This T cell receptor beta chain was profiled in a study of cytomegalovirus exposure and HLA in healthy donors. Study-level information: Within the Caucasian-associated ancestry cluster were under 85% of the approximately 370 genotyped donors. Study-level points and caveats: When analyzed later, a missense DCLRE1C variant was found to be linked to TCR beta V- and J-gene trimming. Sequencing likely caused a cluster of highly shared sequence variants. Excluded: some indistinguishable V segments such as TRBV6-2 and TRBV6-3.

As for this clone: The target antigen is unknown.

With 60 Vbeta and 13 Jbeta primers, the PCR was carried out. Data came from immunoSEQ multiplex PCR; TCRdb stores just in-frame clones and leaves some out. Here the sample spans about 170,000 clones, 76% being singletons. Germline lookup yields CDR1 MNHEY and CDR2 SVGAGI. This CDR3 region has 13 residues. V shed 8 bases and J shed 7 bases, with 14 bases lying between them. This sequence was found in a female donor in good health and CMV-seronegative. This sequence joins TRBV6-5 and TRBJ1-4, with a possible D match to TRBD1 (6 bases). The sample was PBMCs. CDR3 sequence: CASAGTWSEKLFF. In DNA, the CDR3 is TGTGCCAGCGCCGGGACATGGAGTGAAAAACTGTTTTTT.